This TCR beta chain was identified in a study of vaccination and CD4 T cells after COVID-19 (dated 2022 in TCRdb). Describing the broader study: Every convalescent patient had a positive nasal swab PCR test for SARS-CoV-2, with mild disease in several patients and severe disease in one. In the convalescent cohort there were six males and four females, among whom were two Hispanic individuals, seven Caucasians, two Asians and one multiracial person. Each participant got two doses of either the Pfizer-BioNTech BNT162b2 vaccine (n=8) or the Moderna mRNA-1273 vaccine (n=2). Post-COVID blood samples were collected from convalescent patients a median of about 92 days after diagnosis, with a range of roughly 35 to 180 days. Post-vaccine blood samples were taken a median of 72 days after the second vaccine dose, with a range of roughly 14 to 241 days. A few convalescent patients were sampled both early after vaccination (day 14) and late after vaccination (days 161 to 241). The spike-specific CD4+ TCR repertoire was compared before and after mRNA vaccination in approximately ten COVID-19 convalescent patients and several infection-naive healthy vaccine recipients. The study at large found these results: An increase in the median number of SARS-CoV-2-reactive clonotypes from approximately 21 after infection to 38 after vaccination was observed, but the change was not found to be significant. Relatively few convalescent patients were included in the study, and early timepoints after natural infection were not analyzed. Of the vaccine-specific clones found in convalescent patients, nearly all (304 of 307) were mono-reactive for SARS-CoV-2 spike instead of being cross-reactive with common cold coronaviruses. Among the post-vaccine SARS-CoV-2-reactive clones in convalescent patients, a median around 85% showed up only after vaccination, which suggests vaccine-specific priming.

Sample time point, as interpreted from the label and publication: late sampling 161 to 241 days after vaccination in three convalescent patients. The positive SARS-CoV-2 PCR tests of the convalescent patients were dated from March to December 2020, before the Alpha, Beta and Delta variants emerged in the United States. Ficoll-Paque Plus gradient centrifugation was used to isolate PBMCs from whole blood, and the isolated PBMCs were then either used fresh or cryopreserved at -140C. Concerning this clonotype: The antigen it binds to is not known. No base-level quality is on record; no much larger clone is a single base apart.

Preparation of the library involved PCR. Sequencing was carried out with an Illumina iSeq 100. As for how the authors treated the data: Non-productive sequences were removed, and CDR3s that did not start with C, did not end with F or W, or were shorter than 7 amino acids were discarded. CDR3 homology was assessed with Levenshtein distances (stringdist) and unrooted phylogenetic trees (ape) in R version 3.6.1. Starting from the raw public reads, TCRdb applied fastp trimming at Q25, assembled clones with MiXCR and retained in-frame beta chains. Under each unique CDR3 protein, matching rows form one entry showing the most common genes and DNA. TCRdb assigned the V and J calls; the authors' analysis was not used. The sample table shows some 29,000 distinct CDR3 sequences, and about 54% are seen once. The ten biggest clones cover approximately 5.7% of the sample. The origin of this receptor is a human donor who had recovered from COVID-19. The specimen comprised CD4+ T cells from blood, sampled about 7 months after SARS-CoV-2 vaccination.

The CDR3 here reads CASRSLAGSYNEQFF. The nucleotide sequence is given as TGTGCCAGTAGATCCCTGGCAGGTAGCTACAATGAGCAGTTCTTC. The V gene is TRBV19 and the J gene is TRBJ2-1, with the identity of the D gene unclear. The germline V gene (reference sequence) gives CDR1 as LNHDA and CDR2 as SQIVND. Trimming takes 6 bases from V and 3 bases from J, and the germline ends sit 15 bases apart. From cysteine to phenylalanine, the CDR3 is 15 amino acids long. The read is trimmed to its CDR3 DNA, 45 bases read in frame from base 1.